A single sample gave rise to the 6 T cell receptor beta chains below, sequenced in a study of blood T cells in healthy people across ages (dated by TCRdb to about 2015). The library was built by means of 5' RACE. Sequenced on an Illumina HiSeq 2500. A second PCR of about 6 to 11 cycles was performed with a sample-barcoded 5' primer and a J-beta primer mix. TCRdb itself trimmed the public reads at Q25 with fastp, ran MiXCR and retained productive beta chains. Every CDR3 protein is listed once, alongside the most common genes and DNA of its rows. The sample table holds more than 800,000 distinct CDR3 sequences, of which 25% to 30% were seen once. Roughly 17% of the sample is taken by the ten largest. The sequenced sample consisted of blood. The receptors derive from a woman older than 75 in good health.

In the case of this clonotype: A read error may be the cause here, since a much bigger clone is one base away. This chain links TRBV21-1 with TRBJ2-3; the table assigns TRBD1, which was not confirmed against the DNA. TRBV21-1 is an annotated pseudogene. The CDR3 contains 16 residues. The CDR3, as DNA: TGTGCCGGCAGCAAAGTGGTTGGACCCCCCGAAGATACGCAGTATTTT. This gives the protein CAGSKVVGPPEDTQYF.

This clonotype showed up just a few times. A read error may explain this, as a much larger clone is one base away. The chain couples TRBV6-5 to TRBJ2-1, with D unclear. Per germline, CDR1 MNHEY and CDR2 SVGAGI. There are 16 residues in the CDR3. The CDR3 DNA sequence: TGTACCAGCAGCGACTTGGGCCCCAGCTCCTACAATGAGCAGTTCTTC. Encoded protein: CTSSDLGPSSYNEQFF.

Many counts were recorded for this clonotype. CDR3 amino acids: CASSQGQGPYNEQFF. Here the CDR3 DNA reads TGCGCCAGCAGCCAAGGACAGGGGCCCTACAATGAGCAGTTCTTC. J is TRBJ2-1 and V is TRBV4-3; TRBD1 aligns across 8 bases. CDR1 is LGHNA and CDR2 is YSLEER in the germline V gene. The trim removed 1 base at V and 2 bases at J, leaving 1 base unmatched. The CDR3 extends over 15 amino acids.

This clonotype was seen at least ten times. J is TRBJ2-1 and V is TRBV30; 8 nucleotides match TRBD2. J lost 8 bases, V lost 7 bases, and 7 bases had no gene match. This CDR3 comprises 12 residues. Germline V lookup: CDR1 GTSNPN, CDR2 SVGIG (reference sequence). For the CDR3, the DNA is TGTGCCTTCCCCTCCGGGGGGGATGAGCAGTTCTTC. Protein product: CAFPSGGDEQFF.

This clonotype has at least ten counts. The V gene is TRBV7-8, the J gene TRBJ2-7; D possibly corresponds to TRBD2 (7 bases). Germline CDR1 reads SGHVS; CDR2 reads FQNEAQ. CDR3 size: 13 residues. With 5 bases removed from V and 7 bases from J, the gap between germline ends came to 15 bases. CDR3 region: CASSPRTRGEQYF. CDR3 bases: TGTGCCAGCAGCCCCAGGACTAGGGGGGAGCAGTACTTC.

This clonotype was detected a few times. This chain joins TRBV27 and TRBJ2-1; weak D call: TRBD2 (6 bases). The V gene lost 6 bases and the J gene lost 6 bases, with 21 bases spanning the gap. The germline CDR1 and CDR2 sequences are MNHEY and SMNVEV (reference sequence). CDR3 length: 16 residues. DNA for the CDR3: TGTGCCAGCAGCCGCCCCGGGGGACCCCGAGGCAATGAGCAGTTCTTC. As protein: CASSRPGGPRGNEQFF.